This paragraph covers one T cell receptor beta chain sequence. Its target is unknown. The data derive from a study of cytomegalovirus exposure and HLA in healthy donors. Study information: From donors who were HLA-typed, an early data release held 81 million or so unique TCRs. General study results and limits: Accounts indicate the classifier identified cytomegalovirus status with strong specificity and sensitivity. The study recorded over 150 TCR beta chains that were cytomegalovirus-associated.

A multiplex PCR was run with 60 Vbeta primers and 13 Jbeta primers. Some clones are missing from TCRdb's copy, which holds only in-frame ones; the method was immunoSEQ multiplex PCR. The repertoire includes 150,000 to 200,000 clones, roughly nine tenths of them detected once, and around 1% sits in the top ten. The V gene's germline CDR1 is SGHRS and CDR2 YFSETQ. The CDR3 extends over 14 amino acids. Trimming removed 4 bases from V and 2 bases from J; junction bases left unmatched: 3. This clonotype was obtained from a boy aged 2 to 10 in good health and CMV-seronegative. Material: PBMCs. This rearrangement joins TRBV5-1 to TRBJ2-5; 9 bases are shared with TRBD1. CDR3 DNA sequence: TGCGCCAGCAGCAGAGACAGGGGGCAAGAGACCCAGTACTTC. Protein sequence: CASSRDRGQETQYF.